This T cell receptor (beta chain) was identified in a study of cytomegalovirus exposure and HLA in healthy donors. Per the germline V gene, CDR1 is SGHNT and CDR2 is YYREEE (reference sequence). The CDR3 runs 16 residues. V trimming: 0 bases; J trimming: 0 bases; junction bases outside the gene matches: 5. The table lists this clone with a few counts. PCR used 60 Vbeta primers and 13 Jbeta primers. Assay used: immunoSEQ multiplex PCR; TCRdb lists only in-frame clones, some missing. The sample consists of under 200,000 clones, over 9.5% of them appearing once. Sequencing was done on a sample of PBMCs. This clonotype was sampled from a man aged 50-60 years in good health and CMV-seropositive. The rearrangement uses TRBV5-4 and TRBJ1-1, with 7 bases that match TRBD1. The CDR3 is CASSLARDSLNTEAFF. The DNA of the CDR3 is TGTGCCAGCAGCTTGGCCCGGGACAGCTTGAACACTGAAGCTTTCTTT.